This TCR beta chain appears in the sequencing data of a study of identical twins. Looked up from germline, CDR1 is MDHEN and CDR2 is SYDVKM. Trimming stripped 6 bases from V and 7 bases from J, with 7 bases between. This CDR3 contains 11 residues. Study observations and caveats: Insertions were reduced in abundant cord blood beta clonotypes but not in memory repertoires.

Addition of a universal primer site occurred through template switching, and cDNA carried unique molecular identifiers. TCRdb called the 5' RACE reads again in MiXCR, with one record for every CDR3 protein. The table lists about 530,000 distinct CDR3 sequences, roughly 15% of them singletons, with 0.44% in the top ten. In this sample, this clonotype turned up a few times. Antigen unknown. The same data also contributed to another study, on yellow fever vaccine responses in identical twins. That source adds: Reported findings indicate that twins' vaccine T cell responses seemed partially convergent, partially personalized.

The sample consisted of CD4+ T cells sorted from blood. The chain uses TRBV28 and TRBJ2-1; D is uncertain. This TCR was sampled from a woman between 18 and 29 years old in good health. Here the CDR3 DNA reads TGTGCCAGCAGGCTTCTTAATGAGCAGTTCTTC. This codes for CASRLLNEQFF.